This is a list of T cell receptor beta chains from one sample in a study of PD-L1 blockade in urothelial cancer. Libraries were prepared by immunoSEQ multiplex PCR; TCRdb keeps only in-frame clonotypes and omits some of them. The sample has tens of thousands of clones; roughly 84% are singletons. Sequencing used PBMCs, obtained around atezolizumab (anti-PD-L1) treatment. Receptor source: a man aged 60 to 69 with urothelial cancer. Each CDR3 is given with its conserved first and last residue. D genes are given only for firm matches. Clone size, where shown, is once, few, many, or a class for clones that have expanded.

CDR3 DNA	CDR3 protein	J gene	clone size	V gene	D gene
TGTGCCAGCAGTCCTTGGGACATGGTCACCGGGGAGCTGTTTTTT	CASSPWDMVTGELFF	TRBJ2-2	-	TRBV27	-
TGCAGTGCTAGACAGGGTGTTGAGCAGTACTTC	CSARQGVEQYF	TRBJ2-7	-	TRBV20-1	-
TGCGCCAGCAGCCAAGGAGGGGGCGGTAGCTATGGCTACACCTTC	CASSQGGGGSYGYTF	TRBJ1-2	-	TRBV4-1	TRBD1
TGCAGCGTTTGGGAGGGCACCATGAACACTGAAGCTTTCTTT	CSVWEGTMNTEAFF	TRBJ1-1	-	TRBV29-1	-
TGTGCCAGCAGCCCCCAAGTTGGCGGGATGGGCTTCGCAGATACGCAGTATTTT	CASSPQVGGMGFADTQYF	TRBJ2-3	-	TRBV9	-
TGTGCCAGCAGTGTACAGGGGACCCCTGAAGCTTTCTTT	CASSVQGTPEAFF	TRBJ1-1	once	TRBV2	TRBD1
TGCGCCAGCAGCCAAGATCAAGTCAGGGCTACGACGGCCCAGTACTTC	CASSQDQVRATTAQYF	TRBJ2-5	few	TRBV4-1	-
TGTGCCAGCAGTTTAATGGGACAGTTGTGGGAGCAGTTCTTC	CASSLMGQLWEQFF	TRBJ2-1	-	TRBV27	TRBD1
TGCGCCAGCAGCTTGGGATCGGGGACAGCTAACTATGGCTACACCTTC	CASSLGSGTANYGYTF	TRBJ1-2	-	TRBV5-1	TRBD1
TGTGCCTGGAGTGTGAAGTTGGCGGGGGGGAACCAGTACTTC	CAWSVKLAGGNQYF	TRBJ2-5	-	TRBV30	TRBD2
TGTGCCAGCAGCTTAAGCCCTCCGGGACAGGCATACGAGCAGTACTTC	CASSLSPPGQAYEQYF	TRBJ2-7	-	TRBV7-9	TRBD1
TGTGCCATAGCAGGGGACGGGGAGCTGTTTTTT	CAIAGDGELFF	TRBJ2-2	-	TRBV10-3	-
TGTGCCAGCAGTCCACACGCCGGGACACTGGTGAACACTGAAGCTTTCTTT	CASSPHAGTLVNTEAFF	TRBJ1-1	once	TRBV27	-
TGTGCCAGCTCACCCATTCGACTAGCGGACTCTCTAGGTGAGCAGTTCTTC	CASSPIRLADSLGEQFF	TRBJ2-1	-	TRBV18	TRBD2
TGTGCCAGCAGCTTAGTGGCCGGGTTTCGCACAGATACGCAGTATTTT	CASSLVAGFRTDTQYF	TRBJ2-3	-	TRBV7-2	-
TGTGCCAGCCGACTGACAGGAATCCAAGAAAAACTGTTTTTT	CASRLTGIQEKLFF	TRBJ1-4	-	TRBV19	-
TGCGCCAGCAGCCAAGAGGACAGCGTTCTCTCCTACGAGCAGTACTTC	CASSQEDSVLSYEQYF	TRBJ2-7	few	TRBV4-1	-
TGTGCCAGCCGATTGGACGGGACCTACGAGCAGTACTTC	CASRLDGTYEQYF	TRBJ2-7	-	TRBV25-1	-
TGTGCCAGCAGCCTTACGACAGGATCCGTTACCTCTGGGGCCAACGTCCTGACTTTC	CASSLTTGSVTSGANVLTF	TRBJ2-6	-	TRBV11-1	-
TGTGCCAGCAGGTTCAGGGCCCTTGGCTACACCTTC	CASRFRALGYTF	TRBJ1-2	-	TRBV28	-
TGTGCCAGCACAGCAGGGGGCCGGGACGAGCAGTACTTC	CASTAGGRDEQYF	TRBJ2-7	few	TRBV2	TRBD1
TGTGCCAGCAGCTCTCCGGGACAGGGAACTGAAAAACTGTTTTTT	CASSSPGQGTEKLFF	TRBJ1-4	-	TRBV11-2	TRBD1
TGTGCCAGCAGCGCCTCCGGGACTAGCGGGAGTGGTGAGCAGTTCTTC	CASSASGTSGSGEQFF	TRBJ2-1	-	TRBV11-3	TRBD2
TGTGCCTGGAGTGAGGGACTAACTAGGGATGAAAAACTGTTTTTT	CAWSEGLTRDEKLFF	TRBJ1-4	-	TRBV30	-
TGCGCCAGCAGTTCTGGGGCAGGGGCCAACGTCCTGACTTTC	CASSSGAGANVLTF	TRBJ2-6	-	TRBV10-1	-
TGTGCCAGCAGTAATGAAAGAGGGACTAGCGGAGGGGTTTCCTACAATGAGCAGTTCTTC	CASSNERGTSGGVSYNEQFF	TRBJ2-1	-	TRBV27	TRBD2
TGTGCCAGTGACAAAATCGGGGTTGGCAGTCGTGCGCATCGCACAGATACGCAGTATTTT	CASDKIGVGSRAHRTDTQYF	TRBJ2-3	-	TRBV28	-
TGTGCCAGCAGTTTCCAGGGGTATAGCAATCAGCCCCAGCATTTT	CASSFQGYSNQPQHF	TRBJ1-5	-	TRBV6-6	-
TGTGCCAGCAGTTACTCACTAGTTGATACGCAGTATTTT	CASSYSLVDTQYF	TRBJ2-3	-	TRBV6-5	-
TGTGCCAGCAGTCCACATAACCCTGGGGCCAACGTCCTGACTTTC	CASSPHNPGANVLTF	TRBJ2-6	-	TRBV28	-
TGTGCCAGCAGCTTCGGGGGCTCCTACAATGAGCAGTTCTTC	CASSFGGSYNEQFF	TRBJ2-1	-	TRBV11-3	-